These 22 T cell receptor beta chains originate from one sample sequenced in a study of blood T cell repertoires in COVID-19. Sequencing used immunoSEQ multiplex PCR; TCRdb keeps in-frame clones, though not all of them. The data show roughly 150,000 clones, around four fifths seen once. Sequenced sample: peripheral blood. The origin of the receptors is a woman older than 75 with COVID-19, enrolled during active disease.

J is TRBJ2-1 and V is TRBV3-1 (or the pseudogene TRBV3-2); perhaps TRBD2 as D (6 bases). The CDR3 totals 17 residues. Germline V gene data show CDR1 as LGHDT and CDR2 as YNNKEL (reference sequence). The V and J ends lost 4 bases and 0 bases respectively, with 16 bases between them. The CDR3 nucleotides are TGTGCCAGCAGCCTATTTGGCGGGGCGAGCTCCTACAATGAGCAGTTCTTC. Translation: CASSLFGGASSYNEQFF.

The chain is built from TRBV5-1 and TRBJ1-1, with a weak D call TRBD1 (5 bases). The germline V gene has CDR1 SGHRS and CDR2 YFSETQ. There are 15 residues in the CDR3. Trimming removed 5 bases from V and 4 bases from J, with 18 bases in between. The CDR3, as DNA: TGCGCCAGCAGATTTCGGGCAGGACAACCCACTGAAGCTTTCTTT. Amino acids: CASRFRAGQPTEAFF.

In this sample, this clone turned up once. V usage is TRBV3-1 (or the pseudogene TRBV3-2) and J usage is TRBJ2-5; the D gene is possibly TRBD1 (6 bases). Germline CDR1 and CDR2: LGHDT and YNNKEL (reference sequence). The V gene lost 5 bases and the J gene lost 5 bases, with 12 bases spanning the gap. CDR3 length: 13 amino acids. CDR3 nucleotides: TGTGCCAGCAGCTCGACCAGGGGTGAGACCCAGTACTTC. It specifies CASSSTRGETQYF.

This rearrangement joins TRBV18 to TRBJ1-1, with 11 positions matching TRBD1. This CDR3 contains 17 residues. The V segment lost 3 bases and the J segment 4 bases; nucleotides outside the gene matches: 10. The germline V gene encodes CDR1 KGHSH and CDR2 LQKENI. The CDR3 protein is CASSPGQGGSQGTEAFF. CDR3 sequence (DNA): TGTGCCAGCTCACCGGGACAGGGGGGAAGTCAGGGCACTGAAGCTTTCTTT.

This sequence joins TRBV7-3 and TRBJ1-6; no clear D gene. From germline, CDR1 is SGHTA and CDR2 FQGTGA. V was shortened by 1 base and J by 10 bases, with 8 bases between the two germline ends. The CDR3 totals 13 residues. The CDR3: CASSLSLRSPLHF. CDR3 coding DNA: TGTGCCAGCAGCTTAAGTCTACGGTCACCCCTCCACTTT.

This CDR3 is CASSLVPSGSPLHF. CDR3 DNA sequence: TGTGCCAGCAGCCTAGTGCCTTCGGGTTCACCCCTCCACTTT. This chain joins TRBV3-1 (or the pseudogene TRBV3-2) and TRBJ1-6; D gene ambiguous. V gave up 4 bases and J gave up 9 bases, with 13 bases separating them. Germline V gene sequence: CDR1 LGHDT, CDR2 YNNKEL (reference sequence). This CDR3 region has 14 residues.

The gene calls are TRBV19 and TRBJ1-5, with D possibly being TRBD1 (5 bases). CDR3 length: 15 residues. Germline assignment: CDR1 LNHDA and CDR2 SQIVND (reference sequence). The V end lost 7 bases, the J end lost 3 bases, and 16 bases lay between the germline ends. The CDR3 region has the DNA TGTGCCAGTATCGGGCGGGGGAGGATCAATCAGCCCCAGCATTTT. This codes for CASIGRGRINQPQHF.

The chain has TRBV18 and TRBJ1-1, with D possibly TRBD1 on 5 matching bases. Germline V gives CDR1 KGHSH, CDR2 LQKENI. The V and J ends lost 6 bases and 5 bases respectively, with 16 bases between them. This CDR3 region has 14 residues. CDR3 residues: CASSPLSGGTEAFF. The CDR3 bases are TGTGCCAGCTCTCCCCTGAGCGGGGGTACTGAAGCTTTCTTT.

CDR3 in DNA: TGTGCCAGTAGTTACCGGGACTTCAATCAGCCCCAGCATTTT. This translates into CASSYRDFNQPQHF. The chain has TRBV19 and TRBJ1-5; TRBD1 might be the D (5 bases). The CDR3 has 14 residues. The V gene lost 5 bases and the J gene lost 3 bases, with 11 bases spanning the gap. Germline V gives CDR1 LNHDA, CDR2 SQIVND (reference sequence).

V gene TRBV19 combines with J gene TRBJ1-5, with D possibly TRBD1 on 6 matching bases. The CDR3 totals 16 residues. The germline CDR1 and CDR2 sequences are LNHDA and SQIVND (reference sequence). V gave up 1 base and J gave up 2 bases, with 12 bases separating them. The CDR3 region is CASSIAGERGNQPQHF. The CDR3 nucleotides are TGTGCCAGTAGTATAGCAGGGGAGAGGGGCAATCAGCCCCAGCATTTT.

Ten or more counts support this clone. This CDR3 reads CASSLTGYTEAFF. The CDR3 DNA follows: TGTGCCAGCAGTCTAACAGGATACACTGAAGCTTTCTTT. The rearrangement uses TRBV6-5 and TRBJ1-1, with a possible D match to TRBD1 (5 bases). Trimming stripped 5 bases from V and 3 bases from J, with 10 bases between. This CDR3 region has 13 residues. Germline CDR1 MNHEY, CDR2 SVGAGI.

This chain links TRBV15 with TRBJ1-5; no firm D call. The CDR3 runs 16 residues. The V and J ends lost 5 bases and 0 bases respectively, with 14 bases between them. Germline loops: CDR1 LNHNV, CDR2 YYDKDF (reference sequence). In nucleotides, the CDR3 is TGTGCCACCAGCCCACGACTTCAATATAGCAATCAGCCCCAGCATTTT. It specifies CATSPRLQYSNQPQHF.

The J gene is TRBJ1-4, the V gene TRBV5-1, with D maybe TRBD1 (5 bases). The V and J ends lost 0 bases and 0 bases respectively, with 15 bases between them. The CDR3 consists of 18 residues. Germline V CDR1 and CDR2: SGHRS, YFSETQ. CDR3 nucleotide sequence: TGCGCCAGCAGCTTGGGGTATGGGGCCTCTGCAACTAATGAAAAACTGTTTTTT. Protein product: CASSLGYGASATNEKLFF.

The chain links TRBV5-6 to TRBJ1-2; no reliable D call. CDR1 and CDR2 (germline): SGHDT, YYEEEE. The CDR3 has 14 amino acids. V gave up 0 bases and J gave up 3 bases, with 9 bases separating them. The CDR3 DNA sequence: TGTGCCAGCAGCTTGGGATACCGAGACTATGGCTACACCTTC. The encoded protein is CASSLGYRDYGYTF.

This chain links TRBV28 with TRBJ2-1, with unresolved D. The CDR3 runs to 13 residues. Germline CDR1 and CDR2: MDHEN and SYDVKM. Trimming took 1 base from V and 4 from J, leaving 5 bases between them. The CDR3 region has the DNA TGTGCCAGCAGTTTATCTTTATACAATGAGCAGTTCTTC. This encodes CASSLSLYNEQFF.

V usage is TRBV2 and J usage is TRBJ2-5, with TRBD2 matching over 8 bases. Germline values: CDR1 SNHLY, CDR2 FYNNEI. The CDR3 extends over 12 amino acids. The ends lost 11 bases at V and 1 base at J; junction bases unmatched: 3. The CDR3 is CASGGGQETQYF. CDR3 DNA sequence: TGTGCCTCGGGGGGGGGCCAAGAGACCCAGTACTTC. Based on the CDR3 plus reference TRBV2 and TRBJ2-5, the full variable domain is EPEVTQTPSHQVTQMGQEVILRCVPISNHLYFYWYRQILGQKVEFLVSFYNNEISEKSEIFDDQFSVERPDGSNFTLKIRSTKLEDSAMYFCASGGGQETQYFGPGTRLLVL.

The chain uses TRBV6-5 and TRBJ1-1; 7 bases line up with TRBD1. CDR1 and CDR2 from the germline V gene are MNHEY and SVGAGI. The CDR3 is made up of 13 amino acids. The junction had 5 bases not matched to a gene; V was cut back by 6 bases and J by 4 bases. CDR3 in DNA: TGTGCCAGCAGGGCACAGGGGAGCACTGAAGCTTTCTTT. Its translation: CASRAQGSTEAFF.

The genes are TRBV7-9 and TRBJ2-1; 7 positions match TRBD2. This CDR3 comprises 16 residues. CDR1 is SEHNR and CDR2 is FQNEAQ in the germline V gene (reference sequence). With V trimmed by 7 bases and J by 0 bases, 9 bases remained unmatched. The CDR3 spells CASTHPGGGSYNEQFF. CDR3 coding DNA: TGTGCCAGCACACACCCTGGGGGGGGCTCCTACAATGAGCAGTTCTTC.

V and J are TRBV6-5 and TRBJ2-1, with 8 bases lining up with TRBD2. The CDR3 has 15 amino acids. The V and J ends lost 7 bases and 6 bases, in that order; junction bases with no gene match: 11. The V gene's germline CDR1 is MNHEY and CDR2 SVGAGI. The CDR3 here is CASISSGYVSNEQFF. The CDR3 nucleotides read TGTGCCAGCATTTCTAGCGGGTATGTAAGCAATGAGCAGTTCTTC.

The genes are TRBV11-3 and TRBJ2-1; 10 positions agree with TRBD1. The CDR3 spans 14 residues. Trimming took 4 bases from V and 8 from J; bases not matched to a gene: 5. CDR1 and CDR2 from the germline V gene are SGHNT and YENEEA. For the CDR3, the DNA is TGTGCCAGCAGCTCCTGGGACAGGGGAGATGAGCAGTTCTTC. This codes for CASSSWDRGDEQFF. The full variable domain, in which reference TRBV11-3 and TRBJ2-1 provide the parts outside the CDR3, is EAGVVQSPRYKIIEKKQPVAFWCNPISGHNTLYWYLQNLGQGPELLIRYENEEAVDDSQLPKDRFSAERLKGVDSTLKIQPAELGDSAVYLCASSSWDRGDEQFFGPGTRLTVL.

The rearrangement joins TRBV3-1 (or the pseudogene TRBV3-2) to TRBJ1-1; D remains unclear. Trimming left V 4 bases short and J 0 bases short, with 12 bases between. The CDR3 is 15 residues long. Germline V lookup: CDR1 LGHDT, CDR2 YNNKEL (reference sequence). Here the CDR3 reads CASSPPQTMNTEAFF. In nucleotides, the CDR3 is TGTGCCAGCAGCCCTCCACAGACCATGAACACTGAAGCTTTCTTT.

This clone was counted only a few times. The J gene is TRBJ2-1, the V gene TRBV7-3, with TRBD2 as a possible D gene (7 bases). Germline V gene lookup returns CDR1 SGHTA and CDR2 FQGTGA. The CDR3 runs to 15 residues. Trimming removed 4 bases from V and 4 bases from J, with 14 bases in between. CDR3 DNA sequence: TGTGCCAGCAGCTCTCTCGGGGGGCAATACAATGAGCAGTTCTTC. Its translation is CASSSLGGQYNEQFF.